This T cell receptor beta chain stems from a study of T cells in Graves' hyperthyroidism and ophthalmopathy. Whole-study results and caveats: Through a model of 13 V-J features, ophthalmopathy was separated from stable hyperthyroidism. Most clonotypes that expanded in the thyroid above 0.001 also showed up in blood.

About this clonotype: The antigen remains unidentified.

Trimming left V 3 bases short and J 5 bases short, with 11 bases between. CDR1 is SGHVS, CDR2 FQNEAQ, per germline. The CDR3 is 15 amino acids. Amplification targeted TCR beta CDR3 regions from RNA transcripts. HTBI primers were employed in a first-round RT-PCR of the TCR CDR3. TCRdb re-derived calls from the multiplex PCR reads in MiXCR, one entry per CDR3 protein. Of about 360,000 distinct CDR3 sequences in the sample, approximately 12% were seen once. Any patient presenting with uncontrolled infection, other autoimmune disease, pregnancy or lactation was left out. This clonotype originated in a man aged 25 to 45 with Graves' hyperthyroidism that later progressed to Graves' ophthalmopathy. The chain is built from TRBV7-8 and TRBJ1-6, with a weak D call TRBD1 (6 bases). Material: blood. The CDR3 is CASSFVGQNNSPLHF. The CDR3 nucleotides read TGTGCCAGCAGCTTCGTCGGACAGAATAATTCACCCCTCCACTTT.